A single sample gave rise to the 14 T cell receptor beta chains below, sequenced in a study of identical twins listed by TCRdb under 2016. Library prep was done by 5' RACE. Sequencing used an Illumina HiSeq 2000. TCRdb redid the processing of the public reads, applying fastp at Q25 and MiXCR, and retained in-frame beta chains. Duplicate CDR3 protein sequences are folded into a single record with the most common DNA and genes. In this sample the table shows under 300,000 distinct CDR3 sequences, around 6.5% of which occur a single time. Clones ranked in the top ten supply 13% to 15% of the sample. These data were also filed under a second study, of T cells expressing NK-cell markers.

The sequenced sample consisted of CD8+ T cells sorted from blood. Every receptor here comes from a young woman in good health.

V is TRBV28 and J is TRBJ2-7, with D unclear. V lost 6 bases to trimming and J lost 2 bases, with 14 bases between them. The germline gives CDR1 MDHEN, CDR2 SYDVKM. The CDR3 is 14 amino acids. For the CDR3, the DNA is TGTGCCAGCAGGCCTTTCACTCGAACCTACGAGCAGTACTTC. Its protein is CASRPFTRTYEQYF.

With regard to this clonotype: At one of its ends the junction is not consistent with the germline gene, which may arise from a read error. The chain has TRBV10-3 and TRBJ2-1, with D unclear. Germline CDR1 ENHRY, CDR2 SYGVKD. The CDR3 covers 14 residues. The CDR3 region is CAISESAGDNEQSF. The DNA for the CDR3 is TGTGCCATCAGTGAGTCCGCAGGAGATAATGAGCAGTCCTTC.

This clonotype occurred many times. The chain is built from TRBV6-2 or TRBV6-3 and TRBJ1-1; D not certain. CDR1 and CDR2 (germline): MNHEY, SVGEGT. This CDR3 contains 14 residues. Trimming took 2 bases from V and 2 from J, leaving 9 bases between them. CDR3 bases: TGTGCCAGCAGTTACGGCGGGGAAAACACTGAAGCTTTCTTT. Translated: CASSYGGENTEAFF.

This chain uses TRBV9 with TRBJ2-7; 10 bases are shared with TRBD2. Germline loops: CDR1 SGDLS, CDR2 YYNGEE. This CDR3 comprises 14 residues. V gave up 7 bases and J gave up 5 bases; unmatched junction bases: 9. Here the CDR3 reads CASWSSGSMNEQYF. For the CDR3, the DNA is TGTGCCAGCTGGTCTAGCGGGAGTATGAACGAGCAGTACTTC. The complete variable domain, with remaining parts taken from reference TRBV9 and TRBJ2-7, reads DSGVTQTPKHLITATGQRVTLRCSPRSGDLSVYWYQQSLDQGLQFLIQYYNGEERAKGNILERFSAQQFPDLHSELNLSSLELGDSALYFCASWSSGSMNEQYFGPGTRLTVT.

This sequence joins TRBV7-8 and TRBJ1-3; D unclear. In germline, CDR1 is SGHVS, CDR2 FQNEAQ. This CDR3 has 15 amino acids. Trimming pared 4 bases from V and 0 bases from J, leaving 10 bases between. In DNA, the CDR3 is TGTGCCAGCAGCTCACAAGTTGCCTCTGGAAACACCATATATTTT. It encodes CASSSQVASGNTIYF.

The gene calls are TRBV19 and TRBJ1-4, with a weak D call TRBD1 (5 bases). This CDR3 has 13 residues. V gave up 8 bases and J gave up 6 bases, with 13 bases separating them. Germline V gives CDR1 LNHDA, CDR2 SQIVND (reference sequence). CDR3: CASDSGTHEKLFF. In DNA, the CDR3 is TGTGCCAGTGACTCCGGGACTCATGAAAAACTGTTTTTT.

This clonotype appeared a few times. The rearrangement uses TRBV6-2 or TRBV6-3 and TRBJ2-3; no reliable D call. V was shortened by 5 bases and J by 5 bases, with 11 bases between the two germline ends. Germline CDR1 reads MNHEY; CDR2 reads SVGEGT. There are 13 residues in the CDR3. The CDR3 bases are TGTGCCAGCAGTGCCATGATCGAAGATACGCAGTATTTT. Protein sequence: CASSAMIEDTQYF.

The chain recombines TRBV6-5 with TRBJ1-6; TRBD1 might be the D (6 bases). The CDR3 totals 15 residues. V lost 4 bases and J lost 5, with 12 bases in between. In germline, CDR1 is MNHEY, CDR2 SVGAGI. In nucleotides, the CDR3 is TGTGCCAGCAGTTGGACAGAGGAAAATAATTCACCCCTCCACTTT. It encodes CASSWTEENNSPLHF.

Many counts were recorded for this clonotype. The gene calls are TRBV20-1 and TRBJ2-5, with D possibly TRBD2 on 5 matching bases. This CDR3 contains 14 residues. The V end lost 0 bases, the J end lost 1 base, and 9 bases lay between the germline ends. The germline V gene encodes CDR1 DFQATT and CDR2 SNEGSKA (reference sequence). CDR3 residues: CSARDGGSQETQYF. CDR3 DNA: TGCAGTGCTAGAGACGGAGGATCCCAAGAGACCCAGTACTTC.

The chain combines TRBV2 with TRBJ2-3; 13 nucleotides match TRBD2. This CDR3 spans 15 amino acids. Germline V gene data show CDR1 as SNHLY and CDR2 as FYNNEI. With V trimmed by 7 bases and J by 8 bases, 9 bases remained unmatched. CDR3 bases: TGTGCCAGCAAACCACTAGCGGGGGGGATCCCTACGCAGTATTTT. Protein: CASKPLAGGIPTQYF.

This clonotype was counted many times. The chain links TRBV4-3 to TRBJ2-1; 9 bases line up with TRBD1. V lost 6 bases, J lost 3 bases, and 6 bases stayed unmatched. The germline gives CDR1 LGHNA, CDR2 YSLEER. There are 15 residues in the CDR3. This CDR3 is CASSSGTGIYNEQFF. The CDR3 DNA reads TGCGCCAGCAGTTCGGGGACAGGGATCTACAATGAGCAGTTCTTC.

The chain links TRBV14 to TRBJ2-1; TRBD2 is a possible D gene (5 bases). The CDR3 runs 16 residues. CDR1 is SGHDN, CDR2 FVKESK, per germline. V gave up 4 bases and J gave up 0 bases, with 13 bases separating them. The CDR3 DNA reads as TGTGCCAGCAGCCTTGGACTGGGTGGCTCCTACAATGAGCAGTTCTTC. Encoded protein: CASSLGLGGSYNEQFF.

This clonotype occurred a few times. This sequence joins TRBV29-1 and TRBJ2-1; 9 bases align to TRBD2. Trimming at V came to 1 base and at J to 9 bases, leaving 10 bases not matched to a gene. CDR1 and CDR2 from the germline V gene are SQVTM and ANQGSEA. The CDR3 is 15 amino acids. The CDR3 reads CSVEVSRGRAGEQFF. CDR3 DNA: TGCAGCGTTGAAGTATCTCGCGGGAGGGCCGGTGAGCAGTTCTTC.

V and J are TRBV12-3 or TRBV12-4 and TRBJ1-2; D might be TRBD1 (6 bases). The CDR3 contains 15 residues. V was trimmed by 7 bases and J by 8 bases, leaving 23 bases between them. Here the CDR3 reads CASTNFSGAREGYTF. The CDR3, as DNA: TGTGCCAGCACCAACTTCTCGGGGGCCCGTGAAGGCTACACCTTC.